The 9 T cell receptor beta chains listed next were all sequenced from one sample in a study of T-cell reconstitution after alpha-beta-depleted transplantation in children. During its preparation, the TCRbeta library received unique molecular identifiers. TCRdb processed the PCR reads anew with MiXCR; each CDR3 protein has one entry. The data hold 600,000 to 800,000 distinct CDR3 sequences, with under 15% observed a single time. The sample consisted of PBMCs, taken before TCRalphabeta/CD19-depleted stem cell transplant. The source of these receptors is a girl aged 2-10 years with congenital amegakaryocytic thrombocytopenia, due to receive a stem cell transplant.

This clonotype was picked up many times. The chain couples TRBV10-2 to TRBJ2-5; D is uncertain. Trimming took off 2 bases at V and 5 bases at J, with 15 bases between the two ends. CDR3 length equals 15 residues. The germline CDR1 and CDR2 sequences are WSHSY and SAAADI. The CDR3 here is CASSEDLIVPETQYF. CDR3 sequence (DNA): TGCGCCAGCAGTGAGGACTTAATAGTTCCGGAGACCCAGTACTTC.

This clonotype was picked up many times. The rearrangement links TRBV5-1 to TRBJ2-7; 8 bases are shared with TRBD2. Germline V CDR1 and CDR2: SGHRS, YFSETQ. V shed 1 base and J 5 bases; nucleotides not matched to a gene: 5. This CDR3 region has 14 residues. CDR3 sequence: CASSLTSGSNEQYF. The DNA of the CDR3 is TGCGCCAGCAGCTTGACTAGCGGATCTAACGAGCAGTACTTC.

This clonotype was observed many times. The chain has TRBV12-3 or TRBV12-4 and TRBJ1-2; D remains unclear. Trimming removed 5 bases at V and 5 bases at J, with 9 bases between. The CDR3 runs 12 residues. The CDR3 sequence is CASSLGPYGYTF. CDR3 DNA sequence: TGTGCCAGCAGTCTCGGACCTTATGGCTACACCTTC.

Many counts were recorded for this clonotype. The V gene is TRBV20-1, the J gene TRBJ2-2, with D maybe TRBD1 (6 bases). CDR1 is DFQATT and CDR2 is SNEGSKA in the germline V gene (reference sequence). CDR3 length: 14 residues. The V and J ends lost 3 bases and 6 bases respectively, with 14 bases between them. The CDR3 reads CSARASTGSGELFF. The CDR3 DNA follows: TGCAGTGCTAGGGCATCTACAGGGTCCGGGGAGCTGTTTTTT.

This clonotype came up many times. The rearrangement links TRBV19 to TRBJ1-1; a possible D gene is TRBD1 (5 bases). In germline, CDR1 is LNHDA, CDR2 SQIVND (reference sequence). The CDR3 is made up of 15 amino acids. The V and J ends lost 3 bases and 5 bases respectively, with 16 bases between them. The CDR3: CASSMWDSPKTEAFF. For the CDR3, the DNA is TGTGCCAGTAGTATGTGGGACTCCCCGAAGACTGAAGCTTTCTTT.

This clonotype has just a few counts. This chain links TRBV7-9 with TRBJ2-1; D uncertain. The CDR3 runs 14 residues. Per germline, CDR1 SEHNR and CDR2 FQNEAQ (reference sequence). Trimming cost V 3 bases and J 9 bases, with 15 bases left between them. DNA for the CDR3: TGTGCCAGCAGCTTTCCCCAAGGGTTGACTGAGCAGTTCTTC. Translation gives CASSFPQGLTEQFF.

As regards this clonotype: Relative to the germline gene, one junction end is altered; a read error may explain this. V usage is TRBV12-3 or TRBV12-4 and J usage is TRBJ2-1; 12 bases match TRBD2. The CDR3 is 15 amino acids. CDR3 sequence: CASRLAGGSYNEPFF. The CDR3 DNA reads TGTGCCAGCAGGCTAGCGGGAGGGTCCTACAATGAGCCGTTCTTC.

The chain has TRBV20-1 and TRBJ1-1; D might be TRBD1 (5 bases). Germline V gives CDR1 DFQATT, CDR2 SNEGSKA (reference sequence). The CDR3 consists of 15 residues. V shed 3 bases and J shed 6 bases, with 20 bases lying between them. CDR3 amino acids: CSARNPGAGRAEAFF. CDR3 bases: TGCAGTGCTAGGAATCCCGGGGCCGGGCGGGCTGAAGCTTTCTTT.

The V and J genes are TRBV20-1 and TRBJ2-5; tentatively, D is TRBD2 (6 bases). The CDR3 covers 12 residues. Trimming took 3 bases from V and 5 from J, leaving 10 bases between them. CDR1 is DFQATT and CDR2 is SNEGSKA in the germline V gene (reference sequence). CDR3 protein: CSASWRAETQYF. The CDR3 nucleotides read TGCAGTGCTAGCTGGAGGGCGGAGACCCAGTACTTC.